Below, one T cell receptor beta chain is given with its context. Its antigen is not identified. The entry originates in a study of T cells after yellow fever vaccination. Study-wide findings and caveats: Relatively few clonotypes were ones that appeared in both CD4 and CD8 compartments.

Template-switching 5'RACE yielded the TCR cDNA; a universal primer site and UMIs were added in the process. TCRdb re-called the 5' RACE reads through MiXCR, storing one row per CDR3 protein. The profile covers under 400,000 distinct CDR3 sequences, with around 10% appearing a single time and about 17% taken by the ten largest. The ends lost 3 bases at V and 2 bases at J; junction bases unmatched: 2. The germline V gene encodes CDR1 SQVTM and CDR2 ANQGSEA. This CDR3 comprises 13 residues. Sequenced here: PBMCs, sampled on the day of the first yellow fever vaccination. The J gene is TRBJ2-7, the V gene TRBV29-1; 9 bases are shared with TRBD2. The receptor's source is a man in his late teens or twenties who received the YFV17D yellow fever vaccine. CDR3 sequence: CSVESSGAYEQYF. The CDR3 DNA reads as TGCAGCGTTGAGTCTAGCGGGGCCTACGAGCAGTACTTC.